Presented here are 14 T cell receptor beta chains from one specimen sequenced in a study of PD-1 blockade in classical Hodgkin lymphoma. Sequenced by immunoSEQ multiplex PCR; TCRdb stores in-frame clones only, minus some. The table records under 4,500 clones, roughly 86% of them present only once. Relapse after autologous stem cell transplantation occurred in every patient, and brentuximab vedotin exposure varied. By magnetic negative selection, CD4+ T cells were purified from thawed PBMCs. Sequencing was performed on CD4+ T cells from blood, taken at baseline. The source of these receptors is a human donor with classical Hodgkin lymphoma.

The chain has TRBV27 and TRBJ2-7; 11 positions agree with TRBD1. The CDR3 loop spans 17 amino acids. CDR1 is MNHEY and CDR2 is SMNVEV in the germline V gene (reference sequence). With 5 bases clipped from V and 2 bases from J, the junction kept 11 bases outside the gene matches. The CDR3 region is CASSPGTGGFRPYEQYF. Written as DNA, the CDR3 is TGTGCCAGCAGTCCGGGGACAGGGGGGTTTCGTCCCTACGAGCAGTACTTC.

The chain joins TRBV29-1 to TRBJ2-1; TRBD1 agrees at 12 bases. Trimming at V came to 7 bases and at J to 4 bases, leaving 11 bases not matched to a gene. From germline, CDR1 is SQVTM and CDR2 ANQGSEA. The CDR3 runs 16 residues. This CDR3 is CSALKGTGGAYNEQFF. The CDR3 DNA is TGCAGCGCTCTAAAGGGGACAGGGGGCGCTTACAATGAGCAGTTCTTC.

V and J are TRBV6-1 and TRBJ2-3; tentatively, D is TRBD1 (5 bases). The CDR3 extends over 15 amino acids. Germline CDR1 and CDR2: MNHNS and SASEGT. V lost 1 base and J lost 4, with 12 bases in between. The CDR3 DNA follows: TGTGCCAGCAGTGAAGTGGTCATAGGGGCAGATACGCAGTATTTT. Amino acid sequence: CASSEVVIGADTQYF.

This rearrangement joins TRBV5-1 to TRBJ2-3, with 9 bases matching TRBD2. J was trimmed by 5 bases and V by 0 bases; bases with no gene match: 1. The CDR3 runs to 14 residues. Germline V gives CDR1 SGHRS, CDR2 YFSETQ. The CDR3 protein is CASSLGLAVDTQYF. The CDR3 DNA reads TGCGCCAGCAGCTTGGGACTAGCGGTAGATACGCAGTATTTT.

This rearrangement joins TRBV5-1 to TRBJ2-3; 8 bases are shared with TRBD2. CDR3 size: 16 residues. J gave up 0 bases and V 0 bases, and 3 bases lay outside the gene matches. The germline V gene has CDR1 SGHRS and CDR2 YFSETQ. The CDR3 DNA is TGCGCCAGCAGCTTGGTAACTAGCGGTAGCACAGATACGCAGTATTTT. Translating it yields CASSLVTSGSTDTQYF.

This clone was seen only a few times. The rearrangement uses TRBV7-9 and TRBJ1-2; perhaps TRBD1 as D (5 bases). The CDR3 contains 15 residues. The germline V gene has CDR1 SEHNR and CDR2 FQNEAQ (reference sequence). Trimming took off 5 bases at V and 11 bases at J, with 24 bases between the two ends. The CDR3 sequence: CASSLGWGPRDFYTF. In DNA, the CDR3 is TGTGCCAGCAGCCTTGGTTGGGGACCCAGAGACTTTTACACCTTC.

This clone has a handful of counts. V usage is TRBV28 and J usage is TRBJ1-1; D unclear. The CDR3 covers 14 residues. Germline values: CDR1 MDHEN, CDR2 SYDVKM. V lost 5 bases and J lost 3, with 13 bases in between. The CDR3 reads CASSRRIPYTEAFF. In DNA form, the CDR3 reads TGTGCCAGCAGTCGGCGGATCCCTTACACTGAAGCTTTCTTT.

This chain links TRBV5-1 with TRBJ2-3; D unclear. V dropped 1 base and J dropped 0 bases, with 6 bases sitting between them. The CDR3 is made up of 14 amino acids. CDR1 is SGHRS, CDR2 YFSETQ, per germline. This CDR3 reads CASSLFASTDTQYF. CDR3 bases: TGCGCCAGCAGCTTGTTTGCTAGCACAGATACGCAGTATTTT.

The rearrangement links TRBV7-8 to TRBJ2-1; D possibly corresponds to TRBD1 (7 bases). V was shortened by 5 bases and J by 4 bases, with 27 bases between the two germline ends. The CDR3 covers 19 residues. Germline CDR1 SGHVS, CDR2 FQNEAQ. The CDR3: CASSNEGSARDRNYNEQFF. CDR3 DNA: TGTGCCAGCAGCAACGAAGGGAGCGCGCGGGACAGAAATTACAATGAGCAGTTCTTC.

This CDR3 is CASSARSLNTEAFF. The DNA of the CDR3 is TGCGCCAGCAGTGCCAGATCCTTGAACACTGAAGCTTTCTTT. V and J are TRBV10-2 and TRBJ1-1; D ambiguous. Germline CDR1 and CDR2: WSHSY and SAAADI. Deletions cut 4 bases from V and 0 bases from J, with 9 bases between. CDR3 length equals 14 residues.

The chain couples TRBV5-6 to TRBJ1-4; no definite D call. The CDR3 sequence is 13 residues long. The V end was cut by 6 bases, the J end by 5 bases, with 11 bases between. Germline CDR1 and CDR2: SGHDT and YYEEEE. The CDR3 protein is CASKIRENEKLFF. The DNA for the CDR3 is TGTGCCAGCAAAATCAGAGAAAATGAAAAACTGTTTTTT.

This chain connects TRBV6-6 to TRBJ1-2; no firm D call. CDR1 is MNHNY and CDR2 is SVGAGI in the germline V gene (reference sequence). V lost 7 bases and J lost 5, with 17 bases in between. The CDR3 runs to 14 residues. The CDR3 nucleotides are TGTGCCAGCAACCTAGGTGGGCGGCCTTATGGCTACACCTTC. Amino acids: CASNLGGRPYGYTF.

The chain has TRBV6-5 and TRBJ1-1, with D uncertain. This CDR3 is 13 amino acids long. Germline CDR1 and CDR2: MNHEY and SVGAGI. Trimming took off 0 bases at V and 6 bases at J, with 8 bases between the two ends. The CDR3 loop reads CASSYSRFSEAFF. The CDR3, as DNA: TGTGCCAGCAGTTACTCAAGGTTCTCTGAAGCTTTCTTT.

The V and J genes are TRBV5-1 and TRBJ2-1; D is perhaps TRBD1 or TRBD2 (5 bases each). The CDR3 contains 20 residues. Germline values: CDR1 SGHRS, CDR2 YFSETQ. Trimming took off 3 bases at V and 8 bases at J, with 33 bases between the two ends. The CDR3: CASSYPTLPGPLEPPDEQFF. CDR3 coding DNA: TGCGCCAGCAGCTACCCGACTCTTCCGGGACCCTTGGAACCCCCGGATGAGCAGTTCTTC.